The rows below give T cell receptor beta chains drawn from one sample of a study of blood T cell repertoires in COVID-19. Clones were sequenced by immunoSEQ multiplex PCR, and TCRdb holds only the in-frame ones, with some missing. The sample has approximately 76,000 clones; around 88% are singletons. The sequenced material came from peripheral blood. All receptors come from a man aged 25-40 years with acute or convalescent COVID-19. Both conserved end residues are part of each CDR3. A D gene is named only where the DNA matches it firmly. Where a row states a size, it is once, few, many or the class of an expanded clone; other rows omit it.

j_call clone_size v_call d_call cdr3_aa cdr3_nt
TRBJ2-3 . TRBV7-2 TRBD2 CASSLSGSSSDTQYF TGTGCCAGCAGCTTAAGCGGGAGTTCCTCAGATACGCAGTATTTT
TRBJ2-5 . TRBV5-1 . CASSLRGGETQYF TGCGCCAGCAGCTTGCGAGGAGGGGAGACCCAGTACTTC
TRBJ2-7 . TRBV29-1 . CSVEVEKGHRYEQYF TGCAGCGTTGAAGTTGAGAAGGGACACCGCTACGAGCAGTACTTC
TRBJ2-2 once TRBV6-6 TRBD1 CASSPRGQGATGELFF TGTGCCAGCAGTCCCCGGGGACAGGGCGCCACCGGGGAGCTGTTTTTT
TRBJ2-1 . TRBV7-2 . CASSFLLTGSPYNEQFF TGTGCCAGCAGCTTTCTACTGACCGGGAGCCCCTACAATGAGCAGTTCTTC
TRBJ2-2 . TRBV7-9 . CASGPGLSENTGELFF TGTGCCAGCGGCCCTGGTCTTTCCGAGAACACCGGGGAGCTGTTTTTT
TRBJ2-7 . TRBV30 TRBD2 CAWSIGRFMRENVDSYEQYF TGTGCCTGGAGTATTGGACGGTTTATGCGGGAGAACGTCGACTCCTACGAGCAGTACTTC
TRBJ1-2 . TRBV6-5 TRBD1 CASSSSGGSYGYTF TGTGCCAGCAGTTCGTCAGGGGGGTCCTATGGCTACACCTTC
TRBJ1-5 . TRBV5-5 . CASSLRGNPQHF TGTGCCAGCAGCCTCAGGGGAAACCCCCAGCATTTT
TRBJ2-7 . TRBV11-2 . CASRPLGQNSYEQYF TGTGCCAGCAGACCACTCGGACAGAACTCCTACGAGCAGTACTTC
TRBJ2-3 . TRBV28 . CASSLWRGTDTQYF TGTGCCAGCAGTTTGTGGCGGGGCACAGATACGCAGTATTTT
TRBJ2-1 . TRBV7-3 TRBD1 CASSSGQDYNEQFF TGTGCCAGCAGCTCCGGACAGGACTACAATGAGCAGTTCTTC
TRBJ1-5 once TRBV6-5 . CASSSDRNLNQPQHF TGTGCCAGCAGTTCCGACAGGAATCTCAATCAGCCCCAGCATTTT
TRBJ1-4 . TRBV6-1 . CASSEGQGVEKLFF TGTGCCAGCAGTGAGGGCCAGGGTGTAGAAAAACTGTTTTTT
TRBJ2-7 . TRBV5-3 TRBD2 CARSLEGGLYEQYF TGTGCCAGAAGCTTGGAGGGAGGGCTCTACGAGCAGTACTTC
TRBJ1-2 . TRBV16 . CASSHFTWSSRSNYGYTF TGTGCCAGCAGCCACTTTACTTGGTCGTCTCGGTCTAACTATGGCTACACCTTC
TRBJ1-1 . TRBV2 TRBD1 CASSQLGTGDSEAFF TGTGCCAGCAGTCAATTGGGGACAGGAGACTCTGAAGCTTTCTTT
TRBJ1-6 . TRBV6-5 . CASSRDYNSPLHF TGTGCCAGCAGTAGAGACTATAATTCACCCCTCCACTTT
TRBJ2-1 few TRBV30 . CAQAPSRGGEQFF TGTGCCCAGGCCCCTAGCCGGGGAGGTGAGCAGTTCTTC
TRBJ1-1 few TRBV25-1 . CASSYSGNTEAFF TGTGCCAGCAGTTACTCAGGGAACACTGAAGCTTTCTTT
TRBJ2-3 . TRBV15 . CATSGRGISTDTQYF TGTGCCACCAGCGGCAGGGGAATTAGCACAGATACGCAGTATTTT
TRBJ1-1 . TRBV2 TRBD1 CASSRTGATREAFF TGTGCCAGCAGCAGGACAGGGGCGACCCGTGAAGCTTTCTTT
TRBJ2-1 . TRBV7-9 . CASTQQAYNEQFF TGTGCCAGCACCCAACAAGCGTACAATGAGCAGTTCTTC
TRBJ2-1 . TRBV25-1 . CASSEYGLGDNEQFF TGTGCCAGCAGTGAATATGGCCTAGGAGACAATGAGCAGTTCTTC
TRBJ1-3 once TRBV29-1 . CSALRDIGNTIYF TGCAGCGCCCTCAGGGATATAGGAAACACCATATATTTT
TRBJ2-7 . TRBV30 TRBD1 CAWRQGTYEQYF TGTGCCTGGAGACAGGGGACCTACGAGCAGTACTTC
TRBJ2-7 . TRBV20-1 . CSATNSYEQYF TGCAGTGCTACAAACTCCTACGAGCAGTACTTC
TRBJ1-5 once TRBV23-1 TRBD1 CASSPTGTGCNQPQHF TGCGCCAGCAGTCCCACCGGGACAGGGTGCAATCAGCCCCAGCATTTT
TRBJ2-7 . TRBV28 TRBD1 CASSSSLLDREHYEQYF TGTGCCAGCAGTTCCTCCCTCCTGGACAGGGAACACTACGAGCAGTACTTC
TRBJ2-3 . TRBV4-2 TRBD2 CASSQGLAGGPSTDTQYF TGTGCCAGCAGCCAAGGACTAGCGGGAGGGCCTAGCACAGATACGCAGTATTTT
TRBJ2-7 . TRBV7-9 TRBD2 CASRGREEFSYEQYF TGTGCCAGCAGGGGGCGGGAGGAGTTCTCCTACGAGCAGTACTTC
TRBJ1-1 . TRBV5-1 . CASSIQGGTEAFF TGCGCCAGCAGCATACAGGGTGGGACTGAAGCTTTCTTT
TRBJ1-2 few TRBV10-3 . CAISGPDRNSYGYTF TGTGCCATCAGTGGGCCAGACAGGAACAGCTATGGCTACACCTTC
TRBJ2-3 . TRBV4-3 TRBD2 CASSQGTSGSADTQYF TGCGCCAGCAGCCAAGGGACTAGCGGGAGCGCAGATACGCAGTATTTT
TRBJ2-7 . TRBV27 TRBD2 CASSPHSSGRAYEQYF TGTGCCAGCAGTCCGCATAGTAGCGGGAGGGCCTACGAGCAGTACTTC
TRBJ2-1 . TRBV7-9 TRBD2 CASSRREGSYNEQFF TGTGCCAGCTCGAGGAGGGAGGGCTCCTACAATGAGCAGTTCTTC
TRBJ1-2 . TRBV28 TRBD1 CARGGQGVRGSYTF TGTGCCCGCGGGGGACAGGGGGTCCGGGGGAGCTACACCTTC
TRBJ2-3 . TRBV28 TRBD2 CASRGGRGSDTQYF TGTGCCAGCCGGGGGGGACGGGGGTCTGATACGCAGTATTTT
TRBJ2-1 . TRBV11-2 . CASSSSRDSRGSYNEQFF TGTGCCAGCAGCTCGTCCCGGGACTCCCGCGGCTCCTACAATGAGCAGTTCTTC
TRBJ2-1 . TRBV5-1 . CASSGGRAGEGNEQFF TGCGCCAGCAGCGGGGGCCGTGCGGGAGAGGGCAATGAGCAGTTCTTC
TRBJ1-1 . TRBV6-5 . CASSYGQMNTEAFF TGTGCCAGCAGTTACGGACAGATGAACACTGAAGCTTTCTTT
TRBJ2-7 . TRBV5-8 . CASSFGLGAKDGF .
TRBJ1-2 . TRBV3-1/TRBV3-2 TRBD1 CASSRQGAGYGYTF TGTGCCAGCAGCCGACAGGGGGCTGGCTATGGCTACACCTTC
TRBJ1-5 . TRBV28 TRBD1 CASSAQTGGQNQPQHF TGTGCCAGCAGTGCACAGACAGGGGGCCAAAATCAGCCCCAGCATTTT
TRBJ2-5 . TRBV6-1 TRBD2 CASSEKLAGIQETQYF TGTGCCAGCAGTGAAAAACTAGCGGGGATACAAGAGACCCAGTACTTC
TRBJ1-5 . TRBV30 . CAWSATRGTGNQPQHF TGTGCCTGGAGTGCCACCCGGGGGACGGGCAATCAGCCCCAGCATTTT
TRBJ2-5 . TRBV10-3 TRBD2 CAISRTSDQETQYF TGTGCCATCAGTCGGACTAGCGATCAAGAGACCCAGTACTTC
TRBJ2-4 . TRBV18 TRBD1 CASSLTRTGRGAKNIQYF TGTGCCAGCTCACTGACCAGGACAGGGAGAGGAGCCAAAAACATTCAGTACTTC
TRBJ2-7 . TRBV3-1/TRBV3-2 TRBD2 CASSQGLADYEQYF TGTGCCAGCAGCCAGGGACTAGCCGACTACGAGCAGTACTTC
TRBJ2-7 . TRBV6-5 . CAAQRDPYEQYF TGTGCCGCCCAGCGAGACCCCTACGAGCAGTACTTC
TRBJ2-7 . TRBV4-1 . CASSRYLDSSYEQYF TGCGCCAGCAGCCGATACCTGGACTCCTCCTACGAGCAGTACTTC
TRBJ2-4 . TRBV19 . CASTSLSAKNIQYF TGTGCCAGTACGTCGTTGAGTGCCAAAAACATTCAGTACTTC
TRBJ1-5 . TRBV19 TRBD1 CASSIQGQGLLGNQPQHF TGTGCCAGTAGTATACAGGGACAGGGACTTCTCGGCAATCAGCCCCAGCATTTT